The 16 T cell receptor beta chains in this list originate from one sample, sequenced in a study of beta chain features in type 1 diabetes. Which antigens these TCRs recognize remains unknown. Expressed TCRB transcripts got sequenced, as all isolated RNA was reverse transcribed. Profiled with immunoSEQ multiplex PCR; TCRdb holds only in-frame clones, not every one. This sample has some 44,000 clones, with approximately 70% found just once. Study observations and caveats: In all four CD4+ subsets, TCRB CDR3 length was significantly, moderately reduced in type 1 diabetes.

The sequenced material came from Tregs from blood. These receptors came from a young woman with type 1 diabetes.

This clone occurred a few times. This rearrangement joins TRBV5-1 to TRBJ2-5, with 8 bases that match TRBD2. Trimming at V came to 2 bases and at J to 5 bases, leaving 5 bases not matched to a gene. Germline V gives CDR1 SGHRS, CDR2 YFSETQ. The CDR3 length is 14 residues. The chain's CDR3 is CASSFTGGPETQYF. CDR3 coding DNA: TGCGCCAGCAGCTTTACGGGAGGGCCGGAGACCCAGTACTTC.

The chain recombines TRBV6-5 with TRBJ1-6; D might be TRBD1 (5 bases). CDR1 is MNHEY and CDR2 is SVGAGI in the germline V gene. The CDR3 is 13 residues long. Trimming shortened V by 4 bases and J by 9 bases, and 10 bases separated the two germline ends. CDR3: CASSFGDFSPLHF. In DNA form, the CDR3 reads TGTGCCAGCAGTTTTGGGGACTTTTCACCCCTCCACTTT.

J is TRBJ2-5 and V is TRBV7-9; 7 bases fit TRBD1. Matching the DNA end better, TRBJ2-7 makes the J call doubtful. CDR1 and CDR2 from the germline V gene are SEHNR and FQNEAQ (reference sequence). The CDR3 consists of 14 residues. The CDR3 DNA sequence: TGTGCCAGCAGCTTAGAGACAGGGAGCTACGAGCAGTACTTC. Its translation is CASSLETGSYEQYF.

The chain carries TRBV10-3 and TRBJ1-2; D uncertain. V lost 2 bases and J lost 8, with 9 bases in between. Germline loops: CDR1 ENHRY, CDR2 SYGVKD. The CDR3 spans 12 residues. CDR3 amino acids: CAISEGGTGYTF. The CDR3 DNA reads TGTGCCATCAGTGAGGGCGGAACCGGCTACACCTTC.

The chain joins TRBV11-2 to TRBJ2-3; possibly TRBD1 for D (7 bases). V lost 5 bases and J 0 bases, leaving 15 bases between the germline ends. Germline V CDR1 and CDR2: SGHAT, FQNNGV. The CDR3 extends over 16 amino acids. Written as DNA, the CDR3 is TGTGCCAGCAGCCCCAGGGGGGATCCTAGCACAGATACGCAGTATTTT. This gives the protein CASSPRGDPSTDTQYF. The full variable domain, in which reference TRBV11-2 and TRBJ2-3 provide the parts outside the CDR3, is EAGVAQSPRYKIIEKRQSVAFWCNPISGHATLYWYQQILGQGPKLLIQFQNNGVVDDSQLPKDRFSAERLKGVDSTLKIQPAKLEDSAVYLCASSPRGDPSTDTQYFGPGTRLTVL.

This clone appeared a few times. The genes are TRBV25-1 and TRBJ2-1; 10 nucleotides agree with TRBD2. The CDR3 covers 17 residues. V lost 6 bases to trimming and J lost 0 bases; unmatched junction nucleotides: 8. Germline-derived CDR1 and CDR2 are MGHDK and SYGVNS. The CDR3 is CASSSLAGGSSYNEQFF. As DNA, the CDR3 is TGTGCCAGCAGCTCGTTAGCGGGGGGAAGCTCCTACAATGAGCAGTTCTTC.

CDR3 region: CASRRQGGEKLFF. CDR3 DNA: TGTGCCAGCAGGAGACAGGGCGGGGAAAAACTGTTTTTT. The V and J genes are TRBV5-4 and TRBJ1-4; 7 bases fit TRBD1. The V segment lost 5 bases and the J segment 8 bases; nucleotides outside the gene matches: 6. The CDR3 is made up of 13 amino acids. Germline V gene lookup returns CDR1 SGHNT and CDR2 YYREEE (reference sequence).

As to this clone: An end of the junction does not agree with germline; a read error may underlie this. The chain is built from TRBV28 and TRBJ2-1, with 8 bases aligning to TRBD2. There are 15 residues in the CDR3. Germline assignment: CDR1 MDHEN and CDR2 SYDVKM. The CDR3 DNA sequence: TGTGCCAGCAGTCCGGCGGGACTAGTTCTACGAGTGGCCCTCTTC. It is translated as CASSPAGLVLRVALF.

This clone showed up just a few times. A read error may produce the germline difference seen at one junction end. V and J are TRBV7-9 and TRBJ2-1, with 7 bases lining up with TRBD1. The CDR3 has 13 residues. CDR1 and CDR2 from the germline V gene are SEHNR and FQNEAQ (reference sequence). The CDR3 sequence: CASSIGAGGPLIF. DNA for the CDR3: TGTGCCAGCAGTATAGGGGCAGGGGGACCCCTGATCTTC.

The rearrangement uses TRBV7-9 and TRBJ2-7; TRBD1 matches at 8 bases. CDR1 is SEHNR and CDR2 is FQNEAQ in the germline V gene (reference sequence). The CDR3 extends over 15 amino acids. The V segment lost 1 base and the J segment 7 bases; nucleotides outside the gene matches: 9. The CDR3 sequence is CASSLGAGGAKEQYF. The CDR3 nucleotides read TGTGCCAGCAGCTTAGGAGCAGGGGGCGCAAAAGAGCAGTACTTC.

The genes are TRBV4-1 and TRBJ1-2; D is unresolved. Trimming removed 0 bases from V and 3 bases from J, with 5 bases in between. Germline values: CDR1 MGHRA, CDR2 YSYEKL. The CDR3 consists of 13 residues. The CDR3 nucleotides are TGCGCCAGCAGCCAAGAGGGCCACTATGGCTACACCTTC. This sequence encodes CASSQEGHYGYTF.

The V and J genes are TRBV11-2 and TRBJ2-7; no firm D call. The germline V gene has CDR1 SGHAT and CDR2 FQNNGV. Trimming stripped 1 base from V and 4 bases from J, with 5 bases between. CDR3 length equals 12 residues. The CDR3 DNA reads as TGTGCCAGCAGCTTAGTTCGGTACGAGCAGTACTTC. This encodes CASSLVRYEQYF.

The gene calls are TRBV5-4 and TRBJ1-1; D perhaps matches TRBD1 (5 bases). Trimming pared 3 bases from V and 8 bases from J, leaving 20 bases between. Germline values: CDR1 SGHNT, CDR2 YYREEE (reference sequence). The CDR3 totals 15 residues. CDR3 coding DNA: TGTGCCAGCAGCTGGGGGGGTGGGCCACGTTCGGAAGCTTTCTTT. This translates into CASSWGGGPRSEAFF.

This clone was seen more than once but under ten times. The V and J genes are TRBV5-1 and TRBJ1-1, with a tentative D call TRBD1 (5 bases). The germline gives CDR1 SGHRS, CDR2 YFSETQ. V gave up 6 bases and J gave up 3 bases, with 18 bases separating them. The CDR3 runs to 15 residues. The CDR3: CASTAGRLGDTEAFF. Here the CDR3 DNA reads TGCGCCAGCACTGCAGGGCGCCTTGGGGACACTGAAGCTTTCTTT. The full variable domain, with the rest looked up from reference TRBV5-1 and TRBJ1-1, is KAGVTQTPRYLIKTRGQQVTLSCSPISGHRSVSWYQQTPGQGLQFLFEYFSETQRNKGNFPGRFSGRQFSNSRSEMNVSTLELGDSALYLCASTAGRLGDTEAFFGQGTRLTVV.

This clone was seen only a few times. V and J are TRBV9 and TRBJ2-7, with 10 bases that match TRBD1. Per germline, CDR1 SGDLS and CDR2 YYNGEE. Trimming at V came to 5 bases and at J to 2 bases, leaving 10 bases not matched to a gene. This CDR3 is built from 16 residues. Written as DNA, the CDR3 is TGTGCCAGCAGTCCGGCTACCGGGACAGGGGCCTACGAGCAGTACTTC. Translating gives CASSPATGTGAYEQYF.

The V gene is TRBV11-2, the J gene TRBJ2-3; tentatively, D is TRBD1 (6 bases). The CDR3 loop spans 14 amino acids. Looked up from germline, CDR1 is SGHAT and CDR2 is FQNNGV. Trimming removed 7 bases from V and 5 bases from J, with 16 bases in between. The CDR3 sequence is CASNTPGRGDTQYF. The CDR3, as DNA: TGTGCCAGCAACACCCCAGGCAGGGGAGATACGCAGTATTTT.